Presented here are 18 T cell receptor beta chains from one specimen sequenced in a study of vaccination and CD4 T cells after COVID-19. Antigens of these TCRs are unknown. At the Johns Hopkins FTIC core, DNA taken from cultured CD4+ T cells was sequenced by way of the Oncomine TCR Beta short-read assay. TCRdb used MiXCR to reprocess the PCR reads, holding one entry per CDR3 protein. The table includes about 14,000 distinct CDR3 sequences, 52% detected once. The treatment here: 10-day PBMC culture with coronavirus spike peptide pools or control peptides (ViraFEST assay). The sequenced sample consisted of CD4+ T cells from blood, cultured in vitro. These receptors all come from a human donor who had recovered from COVID-19.

This clonotype was counted a few times. This chain connects TRBV5-1 to TRBJ1-2, with D possibly TRBD1 on 5 matching bases. The CDR3 loop spans 18 amino acids. V was clipped by 0 bases and J by 2 bases, with 20 bases between them. Germline values: CDR1 SGHRS, CDR2 YFSETQ. The CDR3 nucleotides are TGCGCCAGCAGCTTGGGGCAGGGTGTTGGGGAAGGAAACTATGGCTACACCTTC. Encoded protein: CASSLGQGVGEGNYGYTF.

Concerning this clonotype itself: The junction does not match germline at one end; this may be a read error. The rearrangement links TRBV7-7 to TRBJ2-7, with D possibly TRBD2 on 6 matching bases. This CDR3 has 14 residues. CDR1 is SSHAT, CDR2 FNYEAQ, per germline (reference sequence). The CDR3 region has the DNA TGTGCTAGCAGCTTATTCGGGGGTTGGTACGAGCAGTACTTC. It yields the protein CASSLFGGWYEQYF. Filled out from reference TRBV7-7 and TRBJ2-7, the complete variable domain reads GAGVSQSPRYKVTKRGQDVTLRCDPISSHATLYWYQQALGQGPEFLTYFNYEAQPDKSGLPSDRFSAERPEGSISTLTIQRTEQRDSAMYRCASSLFGGWYEQYFGPGTRLTVT.

This clonotype has a handful of counts. This chain uses TRBV10-3 with TRBJ2-6; unclear D gene. The CDR3 has 12 amino acids. The germline V gene encodes CDR1 ENHRY and CDR2 SYGVKD. Trimming stripped 11 bases from V and 0 bases from J, with 5 bases between. For the CDR3, the DNA is TGTGCCTTGAGCTCTGGGGCCAACGTCCTGACTTTC. Its translation is CALSSGANVLTF.

The chain joins TRBV28 to TRBJ1-2; TRBD1 is a possible D gene (6 bases). Trimming took 5 bases from V and 1 from J, leaving 8 bases between them. There are 13 residues in the CDR3. Germline V gene lookup returns CDR1 MDHEN and CDR2 SYDVKM. Written as DNA, the CDR3 is TGTGCCAGCAGTACACAGGGTAACTATGGCTACACCTTC. This gives the protein CASSTQGNYGYTF.

This sequence joins TRBV6-1 and TRBJ2-2; TRBD2 aligns across 9 bases. The V and J ends lost 6 bases and 4 bases, in that order; junction bases with no gene match: 9. CDR3 length: 16 residues. Looked up from germline, CDR1 is MNHNS and CDR2 is SASEGT. CDR3 loop: CASRVGGGASTGELFF. In nucleotides, the CDR3 is TGTGCCAGCAGGGTCGGCGGGGGGGCTTCCACCGGGGAGCTGTTTTTT.

The V gene is TRBV5-1, the J gene TRBJ2-3; D is uncertain. Germline V gene data show CDR1 as SGHRS and CDR2 as YFSETQ. Trimming pared 1 base from V and 0 bases from J, leaving 9 bases between. This CDR3 contains 15 residues. CDR3 coding DNA: TGCGCCAGCAGCTTGATCCTATCGAGCACAGATACGCAGTATTTT. Translation gives CASSLILSSTDTQYF.

This clonotype was recorded a few times. The rearrangement joins TRBV6-2 or TRBV6-3 to TRBJ2-5, with 10 bases identical to TRBD1. Germline CDR1 reads MNHEY; CDR2 reads SVGEGT. V shed 6 bases, J shed 0 bases, and the junction held 10 bases outside the gene matches. The CDR3 extends over 17 amino acids. The CDR3 DNA reads as TGTGCCAGCAGCTCCCTTCTGGACAGGGGGTACCAAGAGACCCAGTACTTC. Its protein is CASSSLLDRGYQETQYF.

The V and J genes are TRBV2 and TRBJ2-5, with TRBD2 matching 10 bases. The CDR3 is 21 residues long. Germline V gives CDR1 SNHLY, CDR2 FYNNEI. V dropped 2 bases and J dropped 2; count of bases not matched to a gene: 20. The CDR3 here is CASSEPARGLAGARSQETQYF. CDR3 coding DNA: TGTGCCAGCAGTGAACCCGCTCGGGGGCTAGCGGGGGCCAGGTCGCAAGAGACCCAGTACTTC.

V gene TRBV9 combines with J gene TRBJ1-2; tentative D call: TRBD1 (6 bases). Trimming left V 4 bases short and J 0 bases short, with 10 bases between. Germline CDR1 and CDR2: SGDLS and YYNGEE. This CDR3 region has 14 residues. CDR3 nucleotide sequence: TGTGCCAGCAGCCTCCGGACAGCTAACTATGGCTACACCTTC. It specifies CASSLRTANYGYTF.

This clonotype was counted a single time. This chain uses TRBV10-1 with TRBJ2-3; D not certain. V was pared by 5 bases and J by 4 bases, with 7 bases between. CDR3 length: 12 amino acids. Germline-derived CDR1 and CDR2 are WNHNN and SYGVQD (reference sequence). This CDR3 reads CASSSTADTQYF. CDR3 nucleotide sequence: TGCGCCAGCAGTAGCACCGCAGATACGCAGTATTTT.

The CDR3 sequence is CASSQGYPQETQYF. The CDR3 nucleotides read TGTGCCAGCAGCCAGGGGTACCCCCAAGAGACCCAGTACTTC. The chain links TRBV27 to TRBJ2-5, with D possibly matching TRBD1 (6 bases). In germline, CDR1 is MNHEY, CDR2 SMNVEV (reference sequence). V lost 6 bases, J lost 1 base, and 12 bases lay in between. This CDR3 region has 14 residues.

This chain uses TRBV27 with TRBJ2-5; TRBD1 might be the D (6 bases). CDR3 length: 16 residues. CDR1 and CDR2 from the germline V gene are MNHEY and SMNVEV (reference sequence). Trimming cost V 3 bases and J 6 bases, with 20 bases left between them. For the CDR3, the DNA is TGTGCCAGCAGTTTTCTGGCAGGGGATAGTCCCAAGACCCAGTACTTC. Protein sequence: CASSFLAGDSPKTQYF.

The genes are TRBV11-2 and TRBJ2-1; maybe TRBD1 (6 bases). The V end lost 6 bases, the J end lost 3 bases, and 9 bases lay between the germline ends. In germline, CDR1 is SGHAT, CDR2 FQNNGV. This CDR3 region has 13 residues. CDR3 protein: CASRGAVYNEQFF. CDR3 coding DNA: TGTGCCAGCAGGGGGGCGGTCTACAATGAGCAGTTCTTC.

The J gene is TRBJ2-5, the V gene TRBV11-2; no definite D call. The CDR3 is 12 residues long. Germline V gene data show CDR1 as SGHAT and CDR2 as FQNNGV. Trimming removed 5 bases from V and 5 bases from J, with 9 bases in between. CDR3 region: CASSPHVETQYF. In DNA, the CDR3 is TGTGCCAGCAGCCCGCACGTCGAGACCCAGTACTTC. The variable domain in full, with the rest retrieved from reference TRBV11-2 and TRBJ2-5, is EAGVAQSPRYKIIEKRQSVAFWCNPISGHATLYWYQQILGQGPKLLIQFQNNGVVDDSQLPKDRFSAERLKGVDSTLKIQPAKLEDSAVYLCASSPHVETQYFGPGTRLLVL.

The V gene is TRBV27, the J gene TRBJ1-5; D is uncertain. Germline values: CDR1 MNHEY, CDR2 SMNVEV (reference sequence). CDR3 length: 13 amino acids. Between the trimmed V and J ends, which lost 3 bases and 8 bases, there was a span of 11 bases. CDR3 coding DNA: TGTGCCAGCAGTTTTTCGGAGAATAAGCCCCAGCATTTT. Residues: CASSFSENKPQHF.

The chain couples TRBV5-8 to TRBJ2-1; 12 bases map to TRBD2. V trimming: 0 bases; J trimming: 5 bases; junction bases outside the gene matches: 12. This CDR3 region has 19 residues. Germline CDR1 is SGHTS and CDR2 is YDEGEE. CDR3 sequence: CASSLGGGTSGPINNEQFF. The CDR3 DNA follows: TGTGCCAGCAGCTTGGGAGGTGGGACTAGCGGGCCTATAAACAATGAGCAGTTCTTC.

The chain couples TRBV6-5 to TRBJ2-2; 9 bases are shared with TRBD2. J was trimmed by 13 bases and V by 4 bases; bases with no gene match: 4. CDR1 is MNHEY, CDR2 SVGAGI, per germline. The CDR3 is made up of 12 amino acids. In nucleotides, the CDR3 is TGTGCCAGCAGTTTACTAGCGGGTGTGCTGTTTTTT. The encoded protein is CASSLLAGVLFF.

The CDR3 DNA follows: TGCAGTGCGACGGCAGGGTCTGGGGCCAACGTCCTGACTTTC. Translation gives CSATAGSGANVLTF. This chain joins TRBV20-1 and TRBJ2-6; possibly TRBD1 for D (5 bases). Germline CDR1 DFQATT, CDR2 SNEGSKA (reference sequence). This CDR3 has 14 residues. V lost 6 bases and J 1 base, leaving 10 bases between the germline ends.